Listed below are T cell receptor beta chains from one sample, sequenced in a study of T-cell memory formation after mild COVID-19. TCRdb reprocessed the 5' RACE reads via MiXCR and lists one record per CDR3 protein. Of more than 250,000 distinct CDR3 sequences listed, roughly a sixth are singletons. Sequenced: PBMCs or a T cell subset sorted from them (not recorded which). The receptors were sampled from a young man who had mild COVID-19 (a few samples of this study predate the infection). Cell type and time point are not known. CDR3s include the opening cysteine and the closing phenylalanine or tryptophan. D genes are given only for firm matches. Clone size, where shown, is once, few, many, or a class for clones that have expanded.

TRBV5-1,few,NA,TRBJ2-5,CASSLRSPEGYQETQYF,TGCGCCAGCAGCTTGCGGTCGCCGGAGGGTTACCAAGAGACCCAGTACTTC
TRBV7-9,NA,NA,TRBJ2-1,CASGQSYNEQFF,TGTGCCAGCGGCCAAAGCTACAATGAGCAGTTCTTC
TRBV12-1,few,NA,TRBJ2-2,CASSKTSGVNTGELFF,TGTGCCAGCAGCAAGACTAGCGGGGTGAACACCGGGGAGCTGTTTTTT
TRBV4-2,many,TRBD1,TRBJ1-2,CASSTLTGARGNYGYTF,TGTGCCAGCAGCACCCTGACAGGGGCCAGGGGCAACTATGGCTACACCTTC
TRBV28,few,TRBD1,TRBJ1-6,CASSIPPGQGAWKNSPLHF,TGTGCCAGCAGTATTCCTCCGGGACAGGGGGCTTGGAAAAATTCACCCCTCCACTTT
TRBV6-1,NA,NA,TRBJ2-4,CASTQRQGIAKNIQYF,TGTGCCAGCACCCAAAGGCAGGGAATAGCCAAAAACATTCAGTACTTC
TRBV4-3,NA,NA,TRBJ1-2,CASSQEIRGQTYGYTF,TGCGCCAGCAGCCAAGAAATCAGGGGACAAACCTATGGCTACACCTTC
TRBV20-1,NA,TRBD2,TRBJ2-3,CSVPRGGLGDTQYF,TGCAGTGTGCCGCGGGGGGGTCTGGGAGATACGCAGTATTTT
TRBV6-2/TRBV6-3,NA,NA,TRBJ1-1,CASHDRSQAFF,TGTGCCAGCCATGACCGTAGCCAAGCTTTCTTT
TRBV27,few,TRBD1,TRBJ1-5,CASSLGTVNQPQHF,TGTGCCAGCAGTTTGGGGACAGTAAATCAGCCCCAGCATTTT
TRBV5-6,few,TRBD2,TRBJ2-1,CASSLMTSGGFYNEQFF,TGTGCCAGCAGCTTGATGACTAGCGGGGGATTCTACAATGAGCAGTTCTTC
TRBV24-1,few,NA,TRBJ1-2,CATSEGRTEYTF,TGTGCCACCAGTGAAGGTAGAACAGAGTACACCTTC
TRBV4-1,NA,NA,TRBJ2-7,CASSRELVGRELYF,TGCGCCAGCAGCCGCGAACTCGTAGGGCGCGAGCTGTACTTC
TRBV12-3/TRBV12-4,few,TRBD1,TRBJ2-7,CASSLRTGWREQYF,TGTGCCAGCAGTCTCCGGACAGGATGGCGCGAGCAGTACTTC
TRBV10-2,few,NA,TRBJ1-1,CASMGEAMNTEAFF,TGCGCCAGCATGGGAGAAGCAATGAACACTGAAGCTTTCTTT
TRBV29-1,NA,NA,TRBJ1-2,CSVGLAGDWGYTF,TGCAGCGTTGGGTTAGCCGGGGATTGGGGCTACACCTTC
TRBV6-2/TRBV6-3,NA,NA,TRBJ1-4,CASGGQYNEKLFF,TGTGCCAGCGGAGGACAGTATAATGAAAAACTGTTTTTT
TRBV6-1,NA,NA,TRBJ2-2,CASSDGGQNTGELFF,TGTGCCAGCAGTGATGGGGGGCAGAACACCGGGGAGCTGTTTTTT
TRBV5-6,few,NA,TRBJ1-1,CASSPRDMEAFF,TGTGCCAGCAGCCCCCGGGACATGGAAGCTTTCTTT
TRBV7-2,few,TRBD1,TRBJ1-2,CASSQTGIYGYTF,TGTGCCAGCAGCCAGACAGGGATCTATGGCTACACCTTC
TRBV6-2/TRBV6-3,NA,NA,TRBJ1-1,CASRPSAFF,TGTGCCAGCAGACCAAGCGCTTTCTTT
TRBV7-9,NA,TRBD1,TRBJ1-2,CASSLGQTGQYGYTF,TGTGCCAGCAGCTTGGGACAGACCGGGCAATATGGCTACACCTTC
TRBV3-1,NA,NA,TRBJ2-6,CASSHVAGSGANVLTF,TGTGCCAGCAGCCATGTTGCGGGTTCTGGGGCCAACGTCCTGACTTTC
TRBV29-1,NA,TRBD1,TRBJ1-1,CSVVSPRGRLLWAFF,TGCAGCGTTGTGAGTCCTAGGGGGCGGTTGTTGTGGGCTTTCTTT
TRBV5-1,few,NA,TRBJ2-7,CASSLGGVSEQYF,TGCGCCAGCAGCTTGGGGGGCGTTAGCGAGCAGTACTTC
TRBV24-1,NA,NA,TRBJ2-3,CATRSRAASDTQYF,TGTGCCACCCGGTCTAGGGCAGCCTCAGATACGCAGTATTTT
TRBV29-1,few,NA,TRBJ2-2,CSVAGQLNTGELFF,TGCAGCGTTGCAGGACAGCTTAACACCGGGGAGCTGTTTTTT
TRBV7-9,few,TRBD2,TRBJ2-1,CASSLGGGTSPTYNEQFF,TGTGCCAGCAGCTTAGGCGGGGGGACCTCACCAACTTACAATGAGCAGTTCTTC
TRBV5-1,NA,NA,TRBJ1-1,CASSSRDALSTEAFF,TGCGCCAGCAGTTCCCGGGATGCCCTCTCGACTGAAGCTTTCTTT
TRBV27,few,NA,TRBJ2-2,CASSLSGLNTGELFF,TGTGCCAGCAGTTTATCAGGGTTGAACACCGGGGAGCTGTTTTTT
TRBV4-3,NA,TRBD2,TRBJ2-2,CASSQGVLWSGGVDPGELFF,TGCGCCAGCAGCCAAGGGGTTCTTTGGAGCGGGGGGGTTGATCCCGGGGAGCTGTTTTTT
TRBV7-2,NA,TRBD1,TRBJ1-4,CASSFWVQGAKEKLFF,TGTGCCAGCAGCTTTTGGGTACAGGGGGCTAAGGAAAAACTGTTTTTT
TRBV6-1,NA,NA,TRBJ2-1,CASSEGHYNEQFF,TGTGCCAGCAGTGAGGGGCATTACAATGAGCAGTTCTTC
TRBV19,few,TRBD2,TRBJ2-3,CASTPSGGAETDTQYF,TGTGCCAGTACCCCGAGCGGGGGGGCAGAAACAGATACGCAGTATTTT
TRBV5-1,NA,TRBD2,TRBJ2-1,CASSLGSGGGANRNEQFF,TGCGCCAGCAGCTTGGGAAGCGGCGGGGGGGCGAATCGCAATGAGCAGTTCTTC
TRBV7-2,few,TRBD2,TRBJ2-7,CASSATSGGYEQYF,TGTGCCAGCAGCGCAACCAGCGGGGGCTACGAGCAGTACTTC
TRBV27,NA,NA,TRBJ2-7,CASSLSPWAMLTYEQYF,TGTGCCAGCAGTTTAAGTCCTTGGGCCATGCTAACCTACGAGCAGTACTTC
TRBV21-1,NA,NA,TRBJ1-2,CASSKAPRRFPNYGYTF,TGTGCCAGCAGCAAAGCCCCTCGGAGATTCCCCAACTATGGCTACACCTTC
TRBV6-2/TRBV6-3,NA,NA,TRBJ2-1,CASNRRRGSYTEQFF,TGTGCCAGCAACCGCCGGAGGGGGTCCTACACTGAGCAGTTCTTC
TRBV7-9,NA,NA,TRBJ2-7,CASQQGFGAYEQYF,TGTGCCAGCCAACAGGGTTTCGGGGCCTACGAGCAGTACTTC
TRBV4-1,NA,TRBD1,TRBJ2-2,CASSPMEAGGYTGELFF,TGCGCCAGCAGTCCCATGGAGGCAGGGGGATACACCGGGGAGCTGTTTTTT
TRBV4-1,few,TRBD2,TRBJ2-3,CASSQYAVALPSGRSTDTQYF,TGCGCCAGCAGCCAGTACGCCGTTGCTCTTCCTAGCGGCCGTAGCACAGATACGCAGTATTTT
TRBV24-1,NA,NA,TRBJ2-2,CATSDAGPYTGELFF,TGTGCCACCAGTGACGCGGGGCCCTACACCGGGGAGCTGTTTTTT
TRBV6-1,NA,NA,TRBJ1-2,CASSVRGHYGYTF,TGTGCCAGCAGTGTACGGGGGCACTATGGCTACACCTTC
TRBV7-3,few,NA,TRBJ2-2,CASSLTSRGTGELFF,TGTGCCAGCAGCTTAACCTCTCGGGGCACCGGGGAGCTGTTTTTT
TRBV11-2,many,NA,TRBJ2-1,CASIKGGYNEQFF,TGTGCCAGCATAAAAGGGGGATACAATGAGCAGTTCTTC
TRBV9,NA,TRBD1,TRBJ1-2,CASSPGDRDAGGYTF,TGTGCCAGCAGCCCCGGGGACAGGGATGCGGGTGGCTACACCTTC
TRBV20-1,many,NA,TRBJ2-3,CSAQPGAHPDTQYF,TGCAGTGCTCAACCAGGGGCGCATCCAGATACGCAGTATTTT
TRBV20-1,NA,NA,TRBJ1-1,CSALPGVAFF,TGCAGTGCGCTCCCCGGGGTGGCTTTCTTT
TRBV3-1,few,NA,TRBJ2-1,CASANHGVKSYNEQFF,TGTGCCAGCGCCAACCATGGAGTGAAGTCCTACAATGAGCAGTTCTTC
TRBV6-5,many,NA,TRBJ2-3,CASSTLDDTQYF,TGTGCCAGCAGTACACTAGATGATACGCAGTATTTT